This T cell receptor (beta chain) was identified during a study of T cells after yellow fever vaccination. At the level of the study: Fractions containing few cells were prepared with SMART-Seq v4 Ultra Low Input. Overall study results and limits: The secondary response showed a weaker magnitude and a faster peak, day 5 versus 15. Booster samples showed a return of most primary-vaccination clones (roughly 96% CD4, 85% to 90% CD8).

5'RACE template switching generated TCR cDNA, adding a universal primer site and UMIs. From the 5' RACE reads, TCRdb called clonotypes with MiXCR, one entry per CDR3 protein. This sample yields roughly 500,000 distinct CDR3 sequences, of which 15% to 20% are seen a single time; roughly an eighth belongs to the top ten. Per the germline V gene, CDR1 is ENHRY and CDR2 is SYGVKD. The CDR3 is 12 amino acids. The ends were cut back, 10 bases at V and 5 bases at J, with 12 bases in the middle. To note about this clonotype: Its antigen is undetermined.

This chain connects TRBV10-3 to TRBJ2-4; D might be TRBD1 (6 bases). Sequencing used PBMCs, obtained 15 days after the yellow fever booster vaccination. The receptor's source is a man aged 30 to 39 who received the YFV17D yellow fever vaccine. CDR3 amino acids: CATRTAENIQYF. CDR3 sequence (DNA): TGTGCCACACGGACAGCTGAAAACATTCAGTACTTC.